The clone carrying this TCR beta chain was seen a few times. Antigen: not known. Germline values: CDR1 LNHDA, CDR2 SQIVND (reference sequence). The CDR3 contains 14 residues. After removal of 5 bases from V and 6 bases from J, the junction contained 5 bases not matched to a gene. Using genomic DNA as the template, TCR beta VDJ and CDR3 profiling was carried out. Each CDR3 protein is one row after TCRdb ran MiXCR on the reads. The table lists hundreds of thousands of distinct CDR3 sequences, roughly 68% of them singletons. The data stem from a study of CD8+CD57+ T cells in acquired aplastic anemia. About the study: When averaged, DNA from sorted CD4+ and CD8+ cells came to around 3.1 ug.

Study-level points and caveats: Overlapping CD8+ CDR3 repertoires of patients and controls contained some 30 shared sequences.

The TCR originated in a human donor in good health, serving as a control. Sequencing was carried out using sorted CD4+, CD8+, or CD8+CD57+ T cells (not recorded which) from PBMCs. The chain uses TRBV19 and TRBJ2-1; the match to TRBD1 covers 9 bases. CDR3 protein: CASSHLGQGNEQFF. The CDR3 DNA sequence: TGTGCCAGTAGTCACCTGGGACAGGGCAATGAGCAGTTCTTC.